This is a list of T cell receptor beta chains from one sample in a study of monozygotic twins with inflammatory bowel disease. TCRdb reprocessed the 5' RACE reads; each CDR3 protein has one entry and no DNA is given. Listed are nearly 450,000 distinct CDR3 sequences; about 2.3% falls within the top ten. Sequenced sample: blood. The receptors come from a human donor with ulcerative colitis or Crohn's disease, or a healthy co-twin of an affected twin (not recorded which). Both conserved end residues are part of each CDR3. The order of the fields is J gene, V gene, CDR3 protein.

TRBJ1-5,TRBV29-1,CSVGDISQPQHF
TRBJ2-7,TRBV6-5,CASSYRDRVDSYEQYF
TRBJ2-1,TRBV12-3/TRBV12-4,CASSLASMREGEQFF
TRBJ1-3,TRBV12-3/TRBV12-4,CASRRGSSGNTIYF
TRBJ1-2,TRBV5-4,CASSPRDRDSYGYTF
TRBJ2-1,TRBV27,CASSRPGRSYNEQFF
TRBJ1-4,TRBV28,CASTHGTGNEKLFF
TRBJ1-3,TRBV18,CASSPRATGVSGNTIYF
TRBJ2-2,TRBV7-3,CASSLNPAALAGELFF
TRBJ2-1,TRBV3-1,CASSLVGVYEQFF
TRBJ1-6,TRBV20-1,CSARLDRGQRSYNSPLHF
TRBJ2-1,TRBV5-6,CASSWRSGGPGQFF
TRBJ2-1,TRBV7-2,CASTWDFLREQFF
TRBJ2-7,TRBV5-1,CASSPQGRDPYEQYF
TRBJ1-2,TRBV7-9,CASSNTDGYTF
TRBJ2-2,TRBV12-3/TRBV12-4,CASSFWAATGELFF
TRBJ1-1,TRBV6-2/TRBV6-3,CASSSTFRDRGLNTEAFF
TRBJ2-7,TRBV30,CACLRGLTYEQYF
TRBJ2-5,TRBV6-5,CASSYMRGVQETQYF
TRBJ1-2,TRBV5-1,CASSAVSGALGGYTF
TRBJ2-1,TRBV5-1,CASSLTVTSGGNNEQFF
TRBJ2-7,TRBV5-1,CASSLQSGGEQYF
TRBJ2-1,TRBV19,CATRTGAGYNEQFF
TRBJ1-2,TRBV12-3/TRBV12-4,CASSLGDSRMYGYTF
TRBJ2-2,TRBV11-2,CASSGKSSGNTGELFF
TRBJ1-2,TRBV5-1,CASSLAPGQNYGYTF
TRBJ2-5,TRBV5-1,CASSSTGTMGETQYF
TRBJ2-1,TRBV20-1,CSARASLAGQNEQFF
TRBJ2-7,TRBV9,CASSGQGKAYEQYF
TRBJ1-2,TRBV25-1,CASRGAFSIYGYTF
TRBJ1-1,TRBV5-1,CASTLGGTVNTEAFF
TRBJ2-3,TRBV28,CASSSGTLGTDTQYF
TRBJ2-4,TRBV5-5,CASSLVIAGSKNIQYF
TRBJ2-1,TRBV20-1,CSATPYNEQFF
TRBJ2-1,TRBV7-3,CASSPGGSYNEQFF
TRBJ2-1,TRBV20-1,CSASLASPPYNEQFF
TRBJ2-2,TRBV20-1,CSAPRASGSQGELFF
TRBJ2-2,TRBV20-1,CSAVPGQVNTGELFF
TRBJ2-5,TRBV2,CASSGGSGGAWETQYF
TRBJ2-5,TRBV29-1,CSAWYPFQETQYF
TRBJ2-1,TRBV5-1,CASSQRTGEYVNEQFF
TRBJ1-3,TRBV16,CASSQSQGKGNTIYF
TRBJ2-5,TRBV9,CASSVYSGIGETQYF
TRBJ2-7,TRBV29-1,CSVGGTVKNYEQYF
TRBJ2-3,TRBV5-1,CASSLDSKSTDTQYF
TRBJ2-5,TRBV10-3,CAISLTTSGTEETQYF
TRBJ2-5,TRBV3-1,CASSQVLRTQYF
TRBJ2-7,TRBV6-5,CASSYDRSAGYEQYF